The clone carrying this T cell receptor beta chain has only a few counts. Antigen unknown. This entry is derived from a study of blood T cells in healthy people across ages. PCR was performed a second time for roughly 7 to 11 cycles using a sample-barcoded 5' primer and a J-beta primer mix. One entry per CDR3 protein results from TCRdb running MiXCR on the 5' RACE reads. Here the sample spans almost 1 million distinct CDR3 sequences, 51% being singletons. The V end was cut by 2 bases, the J end by 0 bases, with 7 bases between. From germline, CDR1 is MDHEN and CDR2 SYDVKM. The CDR3 loop spans 14 amino acids. Study results and limitations: Long-lived donors had more naive CD4+ cells and higher diversity than aged donors.

The genes are TRBV28 and TRBJ1-1; no clear D gene. Sequences were obtained from blood. This TCR came from a woman aged 60-75 years in good health. This chain's CDR3 is CASSLRGLNTEAFF. The CDR3 nucleotides read TGTGCCAGCAGTTTAAGAGGACTGAACACTGAAGCTTTCTTT.